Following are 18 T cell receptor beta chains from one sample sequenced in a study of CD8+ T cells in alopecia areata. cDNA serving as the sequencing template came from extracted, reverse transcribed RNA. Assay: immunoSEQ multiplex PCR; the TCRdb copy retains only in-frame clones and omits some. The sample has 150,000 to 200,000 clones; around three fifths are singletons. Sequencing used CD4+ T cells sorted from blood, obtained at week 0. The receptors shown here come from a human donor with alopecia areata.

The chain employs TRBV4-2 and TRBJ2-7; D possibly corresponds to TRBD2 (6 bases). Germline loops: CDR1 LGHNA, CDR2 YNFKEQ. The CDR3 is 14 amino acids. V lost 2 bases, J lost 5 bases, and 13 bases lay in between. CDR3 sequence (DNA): TGTGCCAGCAGCCAACGGGACTGGGGCCACGAGCAGTACTTC. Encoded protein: CASSQRDWGHEQYF.

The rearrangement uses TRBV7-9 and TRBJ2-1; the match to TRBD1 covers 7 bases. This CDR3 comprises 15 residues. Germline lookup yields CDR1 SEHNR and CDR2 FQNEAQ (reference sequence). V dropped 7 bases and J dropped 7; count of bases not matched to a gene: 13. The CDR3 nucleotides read TGTGCCAGCAACGGGAAGACAGGGAACTTAAATGAGCAGTTCTTC. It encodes CASNGKTGNLNEQFF.

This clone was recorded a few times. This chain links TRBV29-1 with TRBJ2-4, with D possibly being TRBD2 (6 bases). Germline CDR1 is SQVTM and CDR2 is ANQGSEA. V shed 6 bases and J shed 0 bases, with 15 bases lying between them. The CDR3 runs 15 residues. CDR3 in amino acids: CSVEGGLLAKNIQYF. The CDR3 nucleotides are TGCAGCGTCGAGGGAGGCCTACTAGCCAAAAACATTCAGTACTTC.

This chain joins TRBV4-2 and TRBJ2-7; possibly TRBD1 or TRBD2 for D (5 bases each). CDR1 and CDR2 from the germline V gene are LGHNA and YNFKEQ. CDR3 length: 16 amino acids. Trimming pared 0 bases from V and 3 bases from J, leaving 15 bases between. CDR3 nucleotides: TGTGCCAGCAGCCAAGAGGGGGATCCCGGGTACTACGAGCAGTACTTC. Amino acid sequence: CASSQEGDPGYYEQYF.

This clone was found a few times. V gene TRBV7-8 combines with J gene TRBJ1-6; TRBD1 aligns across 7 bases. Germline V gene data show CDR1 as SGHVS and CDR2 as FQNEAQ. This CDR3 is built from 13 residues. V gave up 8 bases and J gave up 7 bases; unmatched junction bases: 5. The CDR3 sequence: CASGTGENSPLHF. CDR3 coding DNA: TGTGCCAGCGGAACAGGGGAGAATTCACCCCTCCACTTT.

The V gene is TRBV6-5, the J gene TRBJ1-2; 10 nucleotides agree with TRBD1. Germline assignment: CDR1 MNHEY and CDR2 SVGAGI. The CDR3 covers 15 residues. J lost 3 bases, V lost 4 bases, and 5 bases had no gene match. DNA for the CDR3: TGTGCCAGCAGTTCCAGACAGGGGGCATACTATGGCTACACCTTC. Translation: CASSSRQGAYYGYTF.

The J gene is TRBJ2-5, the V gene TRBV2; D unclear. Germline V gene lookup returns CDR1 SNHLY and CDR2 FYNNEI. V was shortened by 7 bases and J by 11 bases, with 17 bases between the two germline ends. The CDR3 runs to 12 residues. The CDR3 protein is CASTLAPSEQYF. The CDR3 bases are TGTGCCAGCACCCTGGCACCGTCGGAGCAGTACTTC.

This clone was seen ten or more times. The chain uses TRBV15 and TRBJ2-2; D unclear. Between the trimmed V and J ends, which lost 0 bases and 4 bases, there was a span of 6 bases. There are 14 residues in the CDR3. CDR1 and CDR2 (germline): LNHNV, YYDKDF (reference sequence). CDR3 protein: CATSRDAITGELFF. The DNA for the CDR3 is TGTGCCACCAGCAGAGATGCAATCACCGGGGAGCTGTTTTTT. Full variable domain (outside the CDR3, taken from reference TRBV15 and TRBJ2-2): DAMVIQNPRYQVTQFGKPVTLSCSQTLNHNVMYWYQQKSSQAPKLLFHYYDKDFNNEADTPDNFQSRRPNTSFCFLDIRSPGLGDTAMYLCATSRDAITGELFFGEGSRLTVL.

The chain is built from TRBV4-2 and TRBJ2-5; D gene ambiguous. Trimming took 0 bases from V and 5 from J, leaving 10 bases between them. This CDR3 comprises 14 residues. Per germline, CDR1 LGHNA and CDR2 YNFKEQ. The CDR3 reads CASSQDVFPETQYF. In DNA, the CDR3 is TGTGCCAGCAGCCAAGATGTTTTCCCGGAGACCCAGTACTTC.

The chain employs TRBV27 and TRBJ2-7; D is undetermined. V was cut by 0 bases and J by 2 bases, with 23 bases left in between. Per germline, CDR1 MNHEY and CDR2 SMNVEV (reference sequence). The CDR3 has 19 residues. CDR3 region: CASSLSLRSRATPTYEQYF. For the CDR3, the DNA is TGTGCCAGCAGTTTATCTCTGCGGTCTCGGGCTACACCAACCTACGAGCAGTACTTC.

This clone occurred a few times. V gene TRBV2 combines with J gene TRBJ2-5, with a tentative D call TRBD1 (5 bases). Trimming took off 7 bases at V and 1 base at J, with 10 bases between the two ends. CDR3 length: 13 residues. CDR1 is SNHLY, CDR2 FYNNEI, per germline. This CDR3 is CASNPTAQETQYF. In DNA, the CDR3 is TGTGCCAGCAATCCGACAGCCCAAGAGACCCAGTACTTC.

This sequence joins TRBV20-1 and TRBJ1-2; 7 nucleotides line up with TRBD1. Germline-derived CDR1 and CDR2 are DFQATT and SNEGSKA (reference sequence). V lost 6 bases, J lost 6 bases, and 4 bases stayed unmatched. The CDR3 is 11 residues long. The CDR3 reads CSAGTANGYTF. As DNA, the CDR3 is TGCAGTGCCGGGACAGCGAATGGCTACACCTTC.

CDR3: CASTGTPTAETQYF. CDR3 sequence (DNA): TGTGCCAGCACCGGGACTCCGACGGCGGAGACCCAGTACTTC. The chain carries TRBV5-6 and TRBJ2-5; weak D call: TRBD2 (6 bases). The germline gives CDR1 SGHDT, CDR2 YYEEEE. This CDR3 has 14 residues. The V end lost 6 bases, the J end lost 5 bases, and 17 bases lay between the germline ends.

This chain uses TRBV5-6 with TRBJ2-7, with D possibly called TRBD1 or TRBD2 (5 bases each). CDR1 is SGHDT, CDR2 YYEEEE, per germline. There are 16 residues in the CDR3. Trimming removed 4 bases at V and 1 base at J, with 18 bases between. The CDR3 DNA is TGTGCCAGCAGCCCCGGGAAGGGGCGAGGATCCTACGAGCAGTACTTC. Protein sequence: CASSPGKGRGSYEQYF.

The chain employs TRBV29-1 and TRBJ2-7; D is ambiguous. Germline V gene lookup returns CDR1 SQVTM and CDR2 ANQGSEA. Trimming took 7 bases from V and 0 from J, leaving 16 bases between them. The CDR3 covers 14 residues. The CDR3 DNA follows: TGCAGCGAAGCTAGGGTCCCTGTCTCCTACGAGCAGTACTTC. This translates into CSEARVPVSYEQYF.

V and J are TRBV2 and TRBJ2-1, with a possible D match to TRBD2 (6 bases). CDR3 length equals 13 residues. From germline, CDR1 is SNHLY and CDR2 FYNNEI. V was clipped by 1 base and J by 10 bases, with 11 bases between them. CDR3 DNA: TGTGCCAGCAGTGAAGACAGGAGGGAAGAGCAGTTCTTC. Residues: CASSEDRREEQFF. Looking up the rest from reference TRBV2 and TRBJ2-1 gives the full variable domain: EPEVTQTPSHQVTQMGQEVILRCVPISNHLYFYWYRQILGQKVEFLVSFYNNEISEKSEIFDDQFSVERPDGSNFTLKIRSTKLEDSAMYFCASSEDRREEQFFGPGTRLTVL.

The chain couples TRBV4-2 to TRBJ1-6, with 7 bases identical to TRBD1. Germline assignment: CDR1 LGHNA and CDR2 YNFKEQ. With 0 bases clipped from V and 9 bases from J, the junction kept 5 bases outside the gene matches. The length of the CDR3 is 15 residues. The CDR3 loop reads CASSQDQGGASPLHF. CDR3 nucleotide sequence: TGTGCCAGCAGCCAAGATCAAGGGGGCGCTTCACCCCTCCACTTT.

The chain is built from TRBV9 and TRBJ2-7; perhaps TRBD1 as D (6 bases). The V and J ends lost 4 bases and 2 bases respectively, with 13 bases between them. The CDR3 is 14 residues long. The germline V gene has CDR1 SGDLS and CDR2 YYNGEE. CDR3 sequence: CASSSRTDTYEQYF. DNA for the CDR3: TGTGCCAGCAGCTCGAGGACAGATACCTACGAGCAGTACTTC.